This TCR beta chain comes out of a study of Ad26.COV2.S vaccination and SARS-CoV-2 variants. Documented treatment: about 20 received Ad26.COV2.S at low or high dose, single or two shots; several received placebo; per-sample allocation not given. Samples were taken on day 63 after the first vaccine or placebo injection. Boston provided a donor who was an adult aged 18-55 years. It was Wuhan-strain SARS-CoV-2 spike that the Ad26 vaccine vector expressed. Profiled with immunoSEQ multiplex PCR; TCRdb holds only in-frame clones, not every one. In the table there are 380,000 or so clones, approximately 86% of which are singletons. Trimming took off 5 bases at V and 5 bases at J, with 12 bases between the two ends. The CDR3 extends over 13 amino acids. Per the germline V gene, CDR1 is ENHRY and CDR2 is SYGVKD.

The sequence derives from a person aged 18-60 years who received the Ad26.COV2.S COVID-19 vaccine or a placebo. The genes are TRBV10-3 and TRBJ1-1; D is undetermined. The sample was peripheral blood, taken in a trial of Ad26.COV2.S vaccine versus placebo. The CDR3: CAISLDSGTEAFF. DNA of the CDR3: TGTGCCATCAGTTTAGATTCGGGGACTGAAGCTTTCTTT.